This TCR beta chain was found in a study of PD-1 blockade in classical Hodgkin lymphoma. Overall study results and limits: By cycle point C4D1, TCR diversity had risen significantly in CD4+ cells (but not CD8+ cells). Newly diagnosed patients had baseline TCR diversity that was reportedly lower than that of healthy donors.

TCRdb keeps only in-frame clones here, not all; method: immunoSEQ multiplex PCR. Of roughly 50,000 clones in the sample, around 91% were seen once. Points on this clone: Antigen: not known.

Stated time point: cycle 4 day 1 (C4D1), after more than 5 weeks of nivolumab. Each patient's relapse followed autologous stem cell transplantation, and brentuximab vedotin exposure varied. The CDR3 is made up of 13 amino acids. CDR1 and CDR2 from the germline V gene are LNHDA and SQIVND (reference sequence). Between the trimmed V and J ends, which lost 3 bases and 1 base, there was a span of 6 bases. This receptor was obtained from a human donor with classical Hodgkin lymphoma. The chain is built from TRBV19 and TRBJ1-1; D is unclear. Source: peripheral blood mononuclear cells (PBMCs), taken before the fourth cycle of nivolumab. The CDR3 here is CASSIRENTEAFF. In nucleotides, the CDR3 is TGTGCCAGTAGTATTAGGGAGAACACTGAAGCTTTCTTT.